The 25 T cell receptor beta chains listed next were all sequenced from one sample in a study of OX40 agonist ivuxolimab in advanced cancers. The library was prepared using the immunoSEQ multiplex PCR assay. This is the immuneACCESS table as TCRdb keeps it, with only in-frame sequences that have V and J called. A part of the clones is gone; compared with another copy, unresolved V genes explain less than half, and the rest is unexplained. This sample lists tens of thousands of clones; 88% were detected once. The ten biggest clones cover 0.47% of the sample. The sequences come from CD4+ or CD8+ T cells sorted from blood, collected in a trial of the OX40 agonist ivuxolimab. The receptors shown here come from an adult with an advanced solid tumor such as melanoma, head and neck, liver or kidney cancer.

A remark on this clone: The sample contains more than one DNA sequence encoding this CDR3. The genes are TRBV19 and TRBJ1-5; D is perhaps TRBD1 (6 bases). The CDR3 is made up of 13 amino acids. V was trimmed by 6 bases and J by 1 base, leaving 7 bases between them. Germline V gene lookup returns CDR1 LNHDA and CDR2 SQIVND (reference sequence). The CDR3 reads CASRDRSNQPQHF. For the CDR3, the DNA is TGTGCCAGTAGAGACAGGAGCAATCAGCCCCAGCATTTT.

V and J are TRBV6-5 and TRBJ1-1; the D is unclear. This CDR3 has 15 amino acids. Germline CDR1 reads MNHEY; CDR2 reads SVGAGI. Trimming took 2 bases from V and 4 from J, leaving 14 bases between them. This chain's CDR3 is CASSYLGRGFTEAFF. In DNA, the CDR3 is TGTGCCAGCAGTTACCTAGGGCGGGGATTCACTGAAGCTTTCTTT.

The rearrangement joins TRBV11-3 to TRBJ1-1, with 7 bases identical to TRBD1. CDR3 size: 12 residues. From germline, CDR1 is SGHNT and CDR2 YENEEA. The V gene end was trimmed by 5 bases and the J gene end by 11 bases; junction bases not matched to a gene: 8. For the CDR3, the DNA is TGTGCCAGCAGCACCGAGACAGGGAGGGCTTTCTTT. Its protein is CASSTETGRAFF.

On this clone: It is likely a read error, because the conserved phenylalanine at the end of the CDR3 is missing. This chain uses TRBV27 with TRBJ1-6; D possibly corresponds to TRBD1 (6 bases). The CDR3 spans 18 residues. V shed 6 bases and J shed 1 base, with 19 bases lying between them. Germline loops: CDR1 MNHEY, CDR2 SMNVEV (reference sequence). Written as DNA, the CDR3 is TGTGCCAGCAGGATCCCTCAGGGGTTTCTTTCCTATAATTCACCCCTCCACCTT. It translates to CASRIPQGFLSYNSPLHL.

V and J are TRBV7-2 and TRBJ2-7; possibly TRBD2 for D (7 bases). Germline lookup yields CDR1 SGHTA and CDR2 FQGNSA. The CDR3 runs to 14 residues. V lost 1 base and J 6 bases, leaving 13 bases between the germline ends. CDR3 loop: CASSLGWGGREQYF. As DNA, the CDR3 is TGTGCCAGCAGCTTAGGTTGGGGGGGCCGCGAGCAGTACTTC.

This sequence joins TRBV7-2 and TRBJ2-5; 8 bases fit TRBD2. CDR1 is SGHTA and CDR2 is FQGNSA in the germline V gene. This CDR3 region has 13 residues. With V trimmed by 10 bases and J by 0 bases, 4 bases remained unmatched. CDR3 residues: CATTSGHQETQYF. The CDR3 nucleotides are TGTGCCACAACTAGCGGCCACCAAGAGACCCAGTACTTC.

J is TRBJ2-7 and V is TRBV5-1; tentatively, D is TRBD1 (6 bases). Germline CDR1 reads SGHRS; CDR2 reads YFSETQ. Between the trimmed V and J ends, which lost 0 bases and 5 bases, there was a span of 12 bases. This CDR3 comprises 14 residues. This chain's CDR3 is CASSLDRVSHEQYF. The CDR3 DNA follows: TGCGCCAGCAGCTTGGACAGGGTGTCTCACGAGCAGTACTTC.

This clone was observed a handful of times. V usage is TRBV6-6 and J usage is TRBJ1-1, with TRBD1 matching 10 bases. Trimming cost V 8 bases and J 10 bases; bases outside gene matches: 7. Germline V gene sequence: CDR1 MNHNY, CDR2 SVGAGI (reference sequence). The CDR3 totals 12 residues. The CDR3 nucleotides are TGTGCCAGCCAGACAGGGGGCGGAGGAGCTTTCTTT. Residues: CASQTGGGGAFF.

This sequence joins TRBV4-2 and TRBJ1-2; D is uncertain. This CDR3 has 14 residues. Germline-derived CDR1 and CDR2 are LGHNA and YNFKEQ. V was trimmed by 4 bases and J by 6 bases, leaving 15 bases between them. The CDR3 nucleotides read TGTGCCAGCAGCCCAAGGTGGTCAGGTGATGGCTACACCTTC. It codes for CASSPRWSGDGYTF.

V is TRBV18 and J is TRBJ2-7, with 9 positions matching TRBD1. The CDR3 contains 17 residues. V shed 6 bases and J 1 base; nucleotides not matched to a gene: 13. Germline values: CDR1 KGHSH, CDR2 LQKENI. CDR3 coding DNA: TGTGCCAGCTCTAGTACTACAGGGGGCTATCCTTCCTACGAGCAGTACTTC. This encodes CASSSTTGGYPSYEQYF.

This clone was observed once. The chain carries TRBV5-1 and TRBJ2-7; 8 nucleotides match TRBD1. The germline gives CDR1 SGHRS, CDR2 YFSETQ. The V segment lost 2 bases and the J segment 6 bases; nucleotides outside the gene matches: 7. The CDR3 has 14 residues. The CDR3: CASSFRTGSGEQYF. CDR3 bases: TGCGCCAGCAGCTTCAGGACAGGGTCCGGCGAGCAGTACTTC.

For the CDR3, the DNA is TGCGCCAGCAGCTTGGAGGGGGGGAAGGACGAGCAGTACTTC. It is translated as CASSLEGGKDEQYF. The rearrangement links TRBV5-1 to TRBJ2-7, with a possible D match to TRBD2 (7 bases). This CDR3 is built from 14 residues. The germline V gene encodes CDR1 SGHRS and CDR2 YFSETQ. V shed 0 bases and J shed 5 bases, with 12 bases lying between them.

Details on this clone: A much larger clone differs from this one at a single base, so this may be a read error. The rearrangement joins TRBV11-2 to TRBJ1-1; the D is unclear. The CDR3 is 12 amino acids. Trimming stripped 3 bases from V and 1 base from J, with 3 bases between. The germline V gene encodes CDR1 SGHAT and CDR2 FQNNGV. CDR3 residues: CASSFQNTEAFF. The DNA of the CDR3 is TGTGCCAGCAGCTTCCAGAACACTGAAGCTTTCTTT.

The chain combines TRBV4-1 with TRBJ1-1; D remains ambiguous. The germline CDR1 and CDR2 sequences are MGHRA and YSYEKL. This CDR3 is built from 15 residues. Trimming left V 0 bases short and J 4 bases short, with 12 bases between. The CDR3 DNA reads as TGCGCCAGCAGCCAAGAAGGGCGAGAGGGCACTGAAGCTTTCTTT. Protein product: CASSQEGREGTEAFF.

V and J are TRBV5-4 and TRBJ2-5; maybe TRBD2 (6 bases). Germline V gives CDR1 SGHNT, CDR2 YYREEE (reference sequence). The CDR3 extends over 14 amino acids. Deletions cut 4 bases from V and 1 base from J, with 11 bases between. CDR3 nucleotides: TGTGCCAGCAGCCCGGAGGGGTTCCAAGAGACCCAGTACTTC. Its protein is CASSPEGFQETQYF.

This clone was observed a single time. The rearrangement uses TRBV18 and TRBJ2-1; TRBD1 matches 7 bases. The V segment lost 3 bases and the J segment 6 bases; nucleotides outside the gene matches: 8. Germline CDR1 and CDR2: KGHSH and LQKENI. This CDR3 spans 15 amino acids. CDR3 sequence: CASSPSGQALNEQFF. As DNA, the CDR3 is TGTGCCAGCTCACCCTCAGGACAGGCGCTCAATGAGCAGTTCTTC. The variable domain in full, with the rest retrieved from reference TRBV18 and TRBJ2-1, is NAGVMQNPRHLVRRRGQEARLRCSPMKGHSHVYWYRQLPEEGLKFMVYLQKENIIDESGMPKERFSAEFPKEGPSILRIQQVVRGDSAAYFCASSPSGQALNEQFFGPGTRLTVL.

V is TRBV19 and J is TRBJ2-3; D ambiguous. Germline CDR1 and CDR2: LNHDA and SQIVND (reference sequence). CDR3 length equals 15 residues. V dropped 5 bases and J dropped 2 bases, with 14 bases sitting between them. CDR3 protein: CASSLSRLSTDTQYF. CDR3 sequence (DNA): TGTGCCAGTAGTCTGAGCCGACTCTCCACAGATACGCAGTATTTT.

The CDR3 region is CASSGDSHLAKNIQYF. The CDR3 region has the DNA TGTGCCAGCTCCGGGGACAGCCATTTAGCCAAAAACATTCAGTACTTC. The chain joins TRBV18 to TRBJ2-4, with 7 bases matching TRBD1. The CDR3 runs to 16 residues. Trimming cost V 6 bases and J 0 bases; bases outside gene matches: 8. Looked up from germline, CDR1 is KGHSH and CDR2 is LQKENI.

The chain links TRBV9 to TRBJ1-3; no reliable D call. Looked up from germline, CDR1 is SGDLS and CDR2 is YYNGEE. This CDR3 is 13 amino acids long. Deletions cut 4 bases from V and 4 bases from J, with 9 bases between. The chain's CDR3 is CASSSWAGNTIYF. As DNA, the CDR3 is TGTGCCAGCAGCTCCTGGGCAGGAAACACCATATATTTT.

This clone occurred a few times. V is TRBV11-2 and J is TRBJ1-4; D gene uncertain. Germline CDR1 is SGHAT and CDR2 is FQNNGV. V dropped 5 bases and J dropped 2 bases, with 9 bases sitting between them. The CDR3 covers 14 residues. Here the CDR3 reads CASSPAVTNEKLFF. CDR3 DNA sequence: TGTGCCAGCAGCCCAGCGGTTACTAATGAAAAACTGTTTTTT.

The CDR3 DNA is TGCGCCAGCAGCTTGGCGGGGACTAACTATGGCTACACCTTC. Translating it yields CASSLAGTNYGYTF. The chain recombines TRBV5-1 with TRBJ1-2; no clear D gene. The germline V gene encodes CDR1 SGHRS and CDR2 YFSETQ. This CDR3 contains 14 residues. The V end was cut by 0 bases, the J end by 0 bases, with 6 bases between.

Details on this clone: One junction end disagrees with the germline gene, perhaps due to a read error. The chain has TRBV7-7 and TRBJ2-2; D is possibly TRBD1 (5 bases). Germline V lookup: CDR1 SSHAT, CDR2 FNYEAQ (reference sequence). This CDR3 is 15 amino acids long. The CDR3: CASSLAGQGSGELFF. The CDR3 DNA reads as TGTGCTAGCAGCTTAGCTGGACAAGGGTCCGGGGAGCTGTTTTTT.

The chain couples TRBV9 to TRBJ1-3, with 8 bases fitting TRBD1. This CDR3 contains 18 residues. Germline CDR1 is SGDLS and CDR2 is YYNGEE. Unmatched junction bases numbered 12, after V lost 4 bases and J lost 0 bases. CDR3 region: CASSPTPGQVNSGNTIYF. The CDR3 bases are TGTGCCAGCAGCCCCACACCGGGACAGGTGAACTCTGGAAACACCATATATTTT. Variable domain in full (rest from reference TRBV9 and TRBJ1-3): DSGVTQTPKHLITATGQRVTLRCSPRSGDLSVYWYQQSLDQGLQFLIQYYNGEERAKGNILERFSAQQFPDLHSELNLSSLELGDSALYFCASSPTPGQVNSGNTIYFGEGSWLTVV.

This chain uses TRBV5-1 with TRBJ1-3; 11 bases agree with TRBD1. The V and J ends lost 4 bases and 2 bases, in that order; junction bases with no gene match: 2. This CDR3 spans 15 amino acids. Germline V gives CDR1 SGHRS, CDR2 YFSETQ. The CDR3 DNA reads TGCGCCAGCAGCGAGGGACAGGGGGCTGGAAACACCATATATTTT. It encodes CASSEGQGAGNTIYF. The full variable domain, in which reference TRBV5-1 and TRBJ1-3 provide the parts outside the CDR3, is KAGVTQTPRYLIKTRGQQVTLSCSPISGHRSVSWYQQTPGQGLQFLFEYFSETQRNKGNFPGRFSGRQFSNSRSEMNVSTLELGDSALYLCASSEGQGAGNTIYFGEGSWLTVV.

In its sample, this clone was seen once. The chain uses TRBV9 and TRBJ2-2; 10 bases agree with TRBD1. The CDR3 covers 16 residues. CDR1 is SGDLS, CDR2 YYNGEE, per germline. The J segment lost 2 bases and the V segment lost 3 bases, leaving 4 bases of the junction unmatched. Here the CDR3 reads CASSAGQGVNTGELFF. Here the CDR3 DNA reads TGTGCCAGCAGCGCCGGACAGGGGGTTAACACCGGGGAGCTGTTTTTT.